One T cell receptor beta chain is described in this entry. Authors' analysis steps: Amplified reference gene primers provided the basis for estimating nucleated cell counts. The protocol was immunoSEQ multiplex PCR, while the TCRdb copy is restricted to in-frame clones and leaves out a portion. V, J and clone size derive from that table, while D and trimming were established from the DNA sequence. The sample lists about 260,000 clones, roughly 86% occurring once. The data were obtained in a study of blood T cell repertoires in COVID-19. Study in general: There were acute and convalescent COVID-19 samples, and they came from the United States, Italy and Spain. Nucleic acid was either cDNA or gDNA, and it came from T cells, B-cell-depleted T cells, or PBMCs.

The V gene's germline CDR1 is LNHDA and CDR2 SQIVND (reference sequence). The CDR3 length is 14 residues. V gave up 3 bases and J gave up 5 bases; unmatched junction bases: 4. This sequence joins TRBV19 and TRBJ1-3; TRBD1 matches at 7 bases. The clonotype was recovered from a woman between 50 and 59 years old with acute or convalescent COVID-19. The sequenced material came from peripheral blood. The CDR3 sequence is CASSMTGLRNTIYF. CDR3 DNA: TGTGCCAGTAGTATGACAGGGCTGCGAAACACCATATATTTT.